This T cell receptor beta chain was documented in a study of T and B cells in COVID-19 patients. Study information: The recovered cohort's median age was 34 years, versus about 67 years in active infection.

Study-level points and caveats: At recovery TRB diversity and richness exceeded healthy donors, after highly clonal active COVID-19 repertoires.

From blood, about 240-550 ng of genomic DNA served as TRB template. This CDR3 comprises 14 residues. V was cut by 6 bases and J by 2 bases, with 11 bases left in between. The germline gives CDR1 LNHDA, CDR2 SQIVND (reference sequence). BIOMED2 TRB-A/B primer pools were used in multiplex TRB PCR. MiXCR, run by TCRdb on the multiplex PCR reads, gives a single entry per CDR3 protein. The sample holds roughly 9,600 distinct CDR3 sequences, approximately 40% seen once. As regards this clonotype: Antigen: not known.

The sample consisted of blood. The V and J genes are TRBV19 and TRBJ2-1; tentatively, D is TRBD2 (5 bases). The TCR was taken from a human donor with active COVID-19. CDR3 DNA sequence: TGTGCCAGTAGGAAAAGCGGAGCCTACAATGAGCAGTTCTTC. Translation gives CASRKSGAYNEQFF.